The T cell receptor (beta chain) under discussion was sequenced for a study of long-term antiretroviral therapy in people with HIV. An immunoSEQ assay, version v3.0, was performed at survey level. The method was immunoSEQ multiplex PCR; TCRdb's version includes in-frame clones alone and lacks a portion of them. Of 9,500 to 15,000 clones in the sample, roughly 80% are singletons; the top ten hold 18%. The TCR sequence derives from a man aged 50 to 59 with HIV. The sample consisted of unsorted PBMCs, taken about 8 years after starting antiretroviral therapy.

The CDR3 coding sequence is TGTGCCAGCAGTTATCTAGACAGGGTATCATCAGATACGCAGTATTTT. Its protein product is CASSYLDRVSSDTQYF. The chain uses TRBV6-5 and TRBJ2-3, with 7 positions matching TRBD1. The V segment lost 3 bases and the J segment 4 bases; nucleotides outside the gene matches: 10. Germline lookup yields CDR1 MNHEY and CDR2 SVGAGI. CDR3 size: 16 residues.